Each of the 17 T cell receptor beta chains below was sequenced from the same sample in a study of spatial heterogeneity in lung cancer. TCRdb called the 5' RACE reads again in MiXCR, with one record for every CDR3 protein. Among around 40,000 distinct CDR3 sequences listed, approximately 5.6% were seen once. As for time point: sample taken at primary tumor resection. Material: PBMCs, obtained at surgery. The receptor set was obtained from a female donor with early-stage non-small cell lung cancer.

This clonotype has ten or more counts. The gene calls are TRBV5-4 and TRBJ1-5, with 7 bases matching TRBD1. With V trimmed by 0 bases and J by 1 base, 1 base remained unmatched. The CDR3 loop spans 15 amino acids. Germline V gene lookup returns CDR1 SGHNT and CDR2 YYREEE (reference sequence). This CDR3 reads CASSLGGGSNQPQHF. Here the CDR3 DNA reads TGTGCCAGCAGCTTGGGAGGGGGCAGCAATCAGCCCCAGCATTTT.

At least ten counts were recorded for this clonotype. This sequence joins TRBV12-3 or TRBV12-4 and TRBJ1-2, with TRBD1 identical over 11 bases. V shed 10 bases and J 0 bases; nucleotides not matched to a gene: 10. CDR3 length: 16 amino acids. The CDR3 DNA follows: TGTGCCATTCCCCCCGGACAGGGGGCTCCTAACTATGGCTACACCTTC. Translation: CAIPPGQGAPNYGYTF.

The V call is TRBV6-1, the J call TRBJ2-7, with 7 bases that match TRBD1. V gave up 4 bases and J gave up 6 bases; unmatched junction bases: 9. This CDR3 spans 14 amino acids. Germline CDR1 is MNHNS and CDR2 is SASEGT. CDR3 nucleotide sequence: TGTGCCAGCAGTGCTATTACAGGGGCCGGCGAGCAGTACTTC. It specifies CASSAITGAGEQYF.

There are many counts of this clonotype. CDR3 amino acids: CASSYSNEQFF. Written as DNA, the CDR3 is TGTGCCAGCAGTTACTCGAATGAGCAGTTCTTC. The chain links TRBV6-2 or TRBV6-3 to TRBJ2-1; D is unclear. CDR3 length: 11 residues. Trimming took 0 bases from V and 7 from J, leaving 1 base between them. Germline lookup yields CDR1 MNHEY and CDR2 SVGEGT.

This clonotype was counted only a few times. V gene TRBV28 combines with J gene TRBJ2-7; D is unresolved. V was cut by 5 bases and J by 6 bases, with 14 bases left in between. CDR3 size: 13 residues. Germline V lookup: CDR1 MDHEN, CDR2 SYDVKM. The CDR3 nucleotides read TGTGCCAGCAGTCCCGGCACGAAAGGCGAGCAGTACTTC. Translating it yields CASSPGTKGEQYF.

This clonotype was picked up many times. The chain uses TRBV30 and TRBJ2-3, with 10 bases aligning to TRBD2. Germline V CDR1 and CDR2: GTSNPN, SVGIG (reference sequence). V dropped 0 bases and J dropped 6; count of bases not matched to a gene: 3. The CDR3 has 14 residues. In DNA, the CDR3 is TGTGCCTGGAGTGTAGCGGGGGGGCTGGATACGCAGTATTTT. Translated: CAWSVAGGLDTQYF.

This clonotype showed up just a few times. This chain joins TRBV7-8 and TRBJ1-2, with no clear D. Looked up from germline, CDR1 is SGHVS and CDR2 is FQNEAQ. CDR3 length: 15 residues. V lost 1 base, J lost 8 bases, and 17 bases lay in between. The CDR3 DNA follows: TGTGCCAGCAGCTTAGTTGTCTGGGGAACGGGCGGCTACACCTTC. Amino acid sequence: CASSLVVWGTGGYTF.

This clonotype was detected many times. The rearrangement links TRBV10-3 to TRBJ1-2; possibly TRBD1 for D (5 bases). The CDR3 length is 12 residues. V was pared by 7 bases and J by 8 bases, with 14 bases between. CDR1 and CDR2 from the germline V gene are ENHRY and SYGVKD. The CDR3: CAITPSGSGYTF. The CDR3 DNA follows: TGTGCCATCACCCCGTCAGGGTCCGGCTACACCTTC.

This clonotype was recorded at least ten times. In DNA form, the CDR3 reads TGTGCCATCAGTACCGACCAAGAGACCCAGTACTTC. This encodes CAISTDQETQYF. The chain has TRBV10-3 and TRBJ2-5; D remains ambiguous. This CDR3 spans 12 amino acids. V shed 5 bases and J shed 0 bases, with 4 bases lying between them. Germline values: CDR1 ENHRY, CDR2 SYGVKD.

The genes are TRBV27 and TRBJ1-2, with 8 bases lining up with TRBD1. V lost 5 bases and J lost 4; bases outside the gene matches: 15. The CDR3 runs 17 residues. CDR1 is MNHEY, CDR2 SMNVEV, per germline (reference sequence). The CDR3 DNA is TGTGCCAGCAGTACGCGGACAGGGCAGGGCTATTTCTATGGCTACACCTTC. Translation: CASSTRTGQGYFYGYTF.

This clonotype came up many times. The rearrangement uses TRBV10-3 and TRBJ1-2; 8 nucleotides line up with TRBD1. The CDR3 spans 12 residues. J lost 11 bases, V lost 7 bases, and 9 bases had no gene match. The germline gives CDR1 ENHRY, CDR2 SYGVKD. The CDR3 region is CAINPGTGLYTF. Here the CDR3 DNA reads TGTGCCATCAATCCCGGGACAGGTCTTTACACCTTC.

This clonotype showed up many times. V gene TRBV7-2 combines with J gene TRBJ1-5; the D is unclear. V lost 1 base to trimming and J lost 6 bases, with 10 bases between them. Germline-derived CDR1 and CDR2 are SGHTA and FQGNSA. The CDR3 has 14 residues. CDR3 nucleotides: TGTGCCAGCAGCTTAGACCCGGTGGGTCAGCCCCAGCATTTT. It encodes CASSLDPVGQPQHF.

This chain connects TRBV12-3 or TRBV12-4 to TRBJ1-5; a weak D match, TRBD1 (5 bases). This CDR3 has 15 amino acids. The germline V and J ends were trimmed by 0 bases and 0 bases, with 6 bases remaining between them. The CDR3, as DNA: TGTGCCAGCAGTTTAGCCGGGGCTAGCAATCAGCCCCAGCATTTT. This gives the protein CASSLAGASNQPQHF.

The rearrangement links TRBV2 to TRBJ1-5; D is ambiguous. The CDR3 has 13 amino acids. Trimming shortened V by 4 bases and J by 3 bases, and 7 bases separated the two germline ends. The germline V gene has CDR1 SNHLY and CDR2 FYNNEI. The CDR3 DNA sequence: TGTGCCAGCAGTGTGATTAACAATCAGCCCCAGCATTTT. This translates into CASSVINNQPQHF.

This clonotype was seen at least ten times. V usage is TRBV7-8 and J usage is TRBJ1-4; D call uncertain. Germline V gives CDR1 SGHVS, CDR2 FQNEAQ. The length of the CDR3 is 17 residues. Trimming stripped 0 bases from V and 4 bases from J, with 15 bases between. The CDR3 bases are TGTGCCAGCAGCTTAGCGTTAGGAGCTAAGGGTAATGAAAAACTGTTTTTT. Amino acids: CASSLALGAKGNEKLFF. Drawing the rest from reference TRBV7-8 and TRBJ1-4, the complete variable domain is GAGVSQSPRYKVAKRGQDVALRCDPISGHVSLFWYQQALGQGPEFLTYFQNEAQLDKSGLPSDRFFAERPEGSVSTLKIQRTQQEDSAVYLCASSLALGAKGNEKLFFGSGTQLSVL.

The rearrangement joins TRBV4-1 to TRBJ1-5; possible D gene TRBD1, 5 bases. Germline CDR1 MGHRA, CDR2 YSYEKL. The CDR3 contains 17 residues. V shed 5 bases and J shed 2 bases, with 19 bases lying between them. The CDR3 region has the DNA TGCGCCAGCAGCGGGACGGCGGGGCGGTTAGGCAATCAGCCCCAGCATTTT. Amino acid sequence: CASSGTAGRLGNQPQHF.

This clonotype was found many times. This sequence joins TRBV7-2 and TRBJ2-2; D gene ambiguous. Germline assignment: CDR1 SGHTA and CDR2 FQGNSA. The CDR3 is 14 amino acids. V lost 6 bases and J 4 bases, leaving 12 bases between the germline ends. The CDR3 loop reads CASSQTPFTGELFF. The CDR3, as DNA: TGTGCCAGCAGTCAAACCCCTTTCACCGGGGAGCTGTTTTTT.